At least ten counts were recorded for the clone carrying this TCR beta chain. A read error may explain this, as a much larger clone is one base away. TCRdb fed the PCR reads into MiXCR, producing one record per CDR3 protein. The data show around 94,000 distinct CDR3 sequences, about half seen once. Germline V gene data show CDR1 as LGHDT and CDR2 as YNNKEL (reference sequence). This CDR3 spans 14 amino acids. V lost 1 base to trimming and J lost 5 bases, with 9 bases between them. This sample was taken from a study of CDR3 diversity in severe acne. The sequencing input was blood. The clonotype was recovered from a male donor with acne. This chain uses TRBV3-1 with TRBJ1-5; D not certain. Here the CDR3 reads CASSQVREHQPQHF. The CDR3 DNA is TGTGCCAGCAGCCAAGTAAGGGAGCATCAGCCCCAGCATTTT. Using reference TRBV3-1 and TRBJ1-5 for the parts outside the CDR3, the full variable domain is DTAVSQTPKYLVTQMGNDKSIKCEQNLGHDTMYWYKQDSKKFLKIMFSYNNKELIINETVPNRFSPKSPDKAHLNLHINSLELGDSAVYFCASSQVREHQPQHFGDGTRLSIL.